These 7 T cell receptor beta chains came from one sample sequenced in a study of T-cell reconstitution after alpha-beta-depleted transplantation in children. Unique molecular identifiers were used in preparing the TCRbeta library. TCRdb independently ran MiXCR on the PCR reads; one entry per CDR3 protein. Of around 190,000 distinct CDR3 sequences in the sample, around 7% were seen once. The sequences come from PBMCs, collected before TCRalphabeta/CD19-depleted stem cell transplant. The receptors were sampled from a boy younger than 10 with acute lymphoblastic leukemia, due to receive a stem cell transplant.

This clonotype was seen many times. V gene TRBV29-1 combines with J gene TRBJ2-1; 11 bases match TRBD2. This CDR3 contains 16 residues. CDR1 and CDR2 from the germline V gene are SQVTM and ANQGSEA. Losses at the gene ends were 1 base for V and 3 bases for J; bases not matched to a gene: 5. CDR3 nucleotides: TGCAGCGTTGAAGTCTCACTAGCGGGGGTCTACAATGAGCAGTTCTTC. This codes for CSVEVSLAGVYNEQFF.

This chain links TRBV6-5 with TRBJ1-4, with a weak D call TRBD1 (5 bases). This CDR3 comprises 14 residues. CDR1 and CDR2 (germline): MNHEY, SVGAGI. The V gene lost 1 base and the J gene lost 12 bases, with 15 bases spanning the gap. The CDR3 here is CASSYWGDFLELFF. Written as DNA, the CDR3 is TGTGCCAGCAGTTACTGGGGGGATTTTCTGGAACTGTTTTTT.

This clonotype was detected ten times or more. The chain carries TRBV12-3 or TRBV12-4 and TRBJ2-1, with unresolved D. This CDR3 comprises 14 residues. V lost 6 bases and J 6 bases, leaving 15 bases between the germline ends. The CDR3 here is CASRYPWAGNEQFF. CDR3 sequence (DNA): TGTGCCAGCAGGTACCCCTGGGCCGGCAATGAGCAGTTCTTC.

This clonotype came up many times. The chain uses TRBV25-1 and TRBJ1-4; 7 bases line up with TRBD1. The CDR3 is 16 amino acids. After removal of 3 bases from V and 5 bases from J, the junction contained 9 bases not matched to a gene. The germline V gene encodes CDR1 MGHDK and CDR2 SYGVNS. CDR3: CASSDRTGQRNEKLFF. The CDR3 region has the DNA TGTGCCAGCAGTGATCGTACGGGACAGAGAAATGAAAAACTGTTTTTT.

In its sample, this clonotype was seen a few times. The chain couples TRBV20-1 to TRBJ1-2; D is perhaps TRBD1 (6 bases). This CDR3 comprises 15 residues. From germline, CDR1 is DFQATT and CDR2 SNEGSKA (reference sequence). V was shortened by 5 bases and J by 6 bases, with 22 bases between the two germline ends. CDR3 sequence reads: CSALSEFTGSHGYTF. CDR3 sequence (DNA): TGCAGTGCTCTAAGCGAGTTCACAGGGTCCCATGGCTACACCTTC.

In this sample, this clonotype turned up many times. This chain connects TRBV7-6 to TRBJ1-5; D is ambiguous. This CDR3 comprises 15 residues. CDR1 is SGHVS, CDR2 FNYEAQ, per germline. Trimming removed 5 bases from V and 0 bases from J, with 11 bases in between. CDR3 bases: TGTGCCAGCAGCGCGTCAGGTTATAGCAATCAGCCCCAGCATTTT. This codes for CASSASGYSNQPQHF.

This clonotype has ten or more counts. The chain has TRBV11-2 and TRBJ2-1, with 10 nucleotides matching TRBD2. The CDR3 totals 14 residues. V dropped 0 bases and J dropped 16; count of bases not matched to a gene: 9. Germline V CDR1 and CDR2: SGHAT, FQNNGV. In DNA form, the CDR3 reads TGTGCCAGCAGCTTAGAGGTGCTAGCGGGGGTCAAATTCTTC. Its protein is CASSLEVLAGVKFF.